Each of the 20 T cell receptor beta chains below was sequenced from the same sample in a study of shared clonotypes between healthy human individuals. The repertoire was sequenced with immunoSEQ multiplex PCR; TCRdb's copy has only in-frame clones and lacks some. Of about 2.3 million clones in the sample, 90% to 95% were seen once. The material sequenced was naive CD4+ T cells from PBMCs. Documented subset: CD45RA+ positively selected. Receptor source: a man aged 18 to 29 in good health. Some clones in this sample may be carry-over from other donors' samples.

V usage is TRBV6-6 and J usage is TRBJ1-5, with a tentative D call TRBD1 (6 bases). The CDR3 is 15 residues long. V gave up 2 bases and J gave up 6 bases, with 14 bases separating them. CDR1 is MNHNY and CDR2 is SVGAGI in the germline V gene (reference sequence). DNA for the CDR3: TGTGCCAGCAGTTACGTACAGGGAGAAAGTCAGCCCCAGCATTTT. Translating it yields CASSYVQGESQPQHF.

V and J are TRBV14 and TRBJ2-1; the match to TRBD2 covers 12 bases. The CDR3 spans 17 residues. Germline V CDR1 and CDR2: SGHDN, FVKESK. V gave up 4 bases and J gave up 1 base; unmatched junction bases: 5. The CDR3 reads CASSPLAGGRSYNEQFF. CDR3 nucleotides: TGTGCCAGCAGCCCCCTAGCGGGAGGGCGTTCCTACAATGAGCAGTTCTTC.

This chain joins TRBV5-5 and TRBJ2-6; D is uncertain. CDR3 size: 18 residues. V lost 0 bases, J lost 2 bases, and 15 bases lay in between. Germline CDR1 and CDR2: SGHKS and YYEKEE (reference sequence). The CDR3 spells CASSLGQLFAAGANVLTF. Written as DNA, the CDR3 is TGTGCCAGCAGCTTGGGGCAGCTCTTCGCTGCTGGGGCCAACGTCCTGACTTTC.

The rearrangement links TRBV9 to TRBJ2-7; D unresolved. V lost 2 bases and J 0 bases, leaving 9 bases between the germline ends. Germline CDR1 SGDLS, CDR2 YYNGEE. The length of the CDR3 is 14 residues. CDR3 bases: TGTGCCAGCAGCGTGATCGAGACCTCCTACGAGCAGTACTTC. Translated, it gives CASSVIETSYEQYF.

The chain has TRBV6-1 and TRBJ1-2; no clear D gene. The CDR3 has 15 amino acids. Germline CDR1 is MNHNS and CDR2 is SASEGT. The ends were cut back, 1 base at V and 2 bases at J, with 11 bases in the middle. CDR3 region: CASSEVFMGNYGYTF. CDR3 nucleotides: TGTGCCAGCAGTGAAGTTTTTATGGGGAACTATGGCTACACCTTC.

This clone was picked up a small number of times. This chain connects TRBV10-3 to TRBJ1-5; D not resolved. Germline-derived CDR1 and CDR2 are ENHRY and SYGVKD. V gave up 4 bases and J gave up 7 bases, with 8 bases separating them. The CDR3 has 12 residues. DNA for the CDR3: TGTGCCATCAGTGTCCCGGGGCAGCCCCAGCATTTT. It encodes CAISVPGQPQHF.

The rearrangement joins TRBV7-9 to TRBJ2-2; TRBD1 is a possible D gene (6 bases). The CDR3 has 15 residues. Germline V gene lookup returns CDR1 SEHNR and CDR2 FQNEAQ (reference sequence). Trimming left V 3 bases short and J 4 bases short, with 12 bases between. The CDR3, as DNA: TGTGCCAGCAGCTTGCAGGGGTCGGGCACCGGGGAGCTGTTTTTT. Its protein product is CASSLQGSGTGELFF. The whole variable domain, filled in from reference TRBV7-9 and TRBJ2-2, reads DTGVSQNPRHKITKRGQNVTFRCDPISEHNRLYWYRQTLGQGPEFLTYFQNEAQLEKSRLLSDRFSAERPKGSFSTLEIQRTEQGDSAMYLCASSLQGSGTGELFFGEGSRLTVL.

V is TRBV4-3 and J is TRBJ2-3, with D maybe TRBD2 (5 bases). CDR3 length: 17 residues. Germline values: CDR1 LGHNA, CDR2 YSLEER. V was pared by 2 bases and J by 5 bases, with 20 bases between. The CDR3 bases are TGCGCCAGCAGCCAATCCGGGTCGAGGGCGATCGGAGATACGCAGTATTTT. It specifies CASSQSGSRAIGDTQYF.

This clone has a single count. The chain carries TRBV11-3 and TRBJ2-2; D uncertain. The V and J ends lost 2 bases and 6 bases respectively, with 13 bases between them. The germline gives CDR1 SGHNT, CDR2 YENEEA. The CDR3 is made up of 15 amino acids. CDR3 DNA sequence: TGTGCCAGCAGCTTAAATCTGTACGTGGCCGGGGAGCTGTTTTTT. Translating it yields CASSLNLYVAGELFF.

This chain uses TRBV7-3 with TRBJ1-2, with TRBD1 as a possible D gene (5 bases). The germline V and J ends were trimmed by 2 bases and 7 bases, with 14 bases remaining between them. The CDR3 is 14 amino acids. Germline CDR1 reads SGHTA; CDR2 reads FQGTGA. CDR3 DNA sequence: TGTGCCAGCAGCTTATCTGCCGGGGCAAGTGGCTACACCTTC. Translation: CASSLSAGASGYTF.

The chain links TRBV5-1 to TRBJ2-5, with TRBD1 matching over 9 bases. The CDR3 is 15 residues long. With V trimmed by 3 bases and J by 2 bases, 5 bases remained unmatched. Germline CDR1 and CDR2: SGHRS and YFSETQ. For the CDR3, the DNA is TGCGCCAGCAGCTCGAAGGACAGGGGACAAGAGACCCAGTACTTC. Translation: CASSSKDRGQETQYF.

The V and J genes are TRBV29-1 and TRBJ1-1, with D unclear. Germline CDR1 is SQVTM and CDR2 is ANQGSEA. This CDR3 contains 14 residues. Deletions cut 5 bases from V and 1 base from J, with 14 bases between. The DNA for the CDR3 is TGCAGCGTTCGGAGGACCTTGGAGAACACTGAAGCTTTCTTT. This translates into CSVRRTLENTEAFF.

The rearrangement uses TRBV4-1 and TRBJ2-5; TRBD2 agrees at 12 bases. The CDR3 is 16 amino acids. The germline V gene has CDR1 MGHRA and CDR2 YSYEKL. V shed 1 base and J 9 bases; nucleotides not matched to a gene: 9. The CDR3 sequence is CASSQGASGRVSSQYF. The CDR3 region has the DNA TGCGCCAGCAGCCAAGGGGCTAGCGGGAGGGTATCGTCCCAGTACTTC.

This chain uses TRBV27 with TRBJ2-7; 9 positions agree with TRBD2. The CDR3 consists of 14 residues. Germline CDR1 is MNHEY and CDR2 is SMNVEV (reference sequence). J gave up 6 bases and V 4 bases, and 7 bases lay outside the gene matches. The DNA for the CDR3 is TGTGCCAGCAGTTCACTAGCGGGTGCCCCCGAGCAGTACTTC. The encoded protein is CASSSLAGAPEQYF.

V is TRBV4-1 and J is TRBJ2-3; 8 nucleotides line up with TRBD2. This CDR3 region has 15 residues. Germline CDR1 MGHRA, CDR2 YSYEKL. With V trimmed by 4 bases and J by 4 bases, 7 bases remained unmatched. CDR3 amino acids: CASSPSGSGADTQYF. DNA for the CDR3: TGCGCCAGCAGCCCGAGCGGGAGCGGGGCAGATACGCAGTATTTT.

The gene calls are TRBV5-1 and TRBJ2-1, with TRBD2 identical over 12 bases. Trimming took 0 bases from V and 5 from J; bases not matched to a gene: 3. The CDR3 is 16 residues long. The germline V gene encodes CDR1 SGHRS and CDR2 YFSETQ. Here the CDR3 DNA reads TGCGCCAGCAGCTTGGCTGGGACTAGCGGGCACAATGAGCAGTTCTTC. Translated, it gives CASSLAGTSGHNEQFF.

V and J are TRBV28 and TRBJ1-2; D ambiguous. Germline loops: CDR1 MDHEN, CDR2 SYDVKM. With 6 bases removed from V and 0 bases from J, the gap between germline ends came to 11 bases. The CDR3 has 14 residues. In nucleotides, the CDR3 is TGTGCCAGCAGAAAACCAGCATCTAACTATGGCTACACCTTC. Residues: CASRKPASNYGYTF.

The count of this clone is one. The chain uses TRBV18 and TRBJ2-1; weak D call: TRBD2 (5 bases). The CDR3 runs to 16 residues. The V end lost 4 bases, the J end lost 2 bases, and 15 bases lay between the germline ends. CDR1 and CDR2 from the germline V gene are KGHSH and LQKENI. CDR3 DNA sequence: TGTGCCAGCTCACGACGCGACTCGAGGGCCTACAATGAGCAGTTCTTC. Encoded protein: CASSRRDSRAYNEQFF.

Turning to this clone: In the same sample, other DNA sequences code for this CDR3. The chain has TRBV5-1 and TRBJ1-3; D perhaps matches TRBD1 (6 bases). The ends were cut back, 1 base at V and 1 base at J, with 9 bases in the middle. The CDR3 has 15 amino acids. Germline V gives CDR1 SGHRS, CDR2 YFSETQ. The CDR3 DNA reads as TGCGCCAGCAGCTTGAGTACAGGGTCTGGAAACACCATATATTTT. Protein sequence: CASSLSTGSGNTIYF. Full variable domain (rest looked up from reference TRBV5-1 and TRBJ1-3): KAGVTQTPRYLIKTRGQQVTLSCSPISGHRSVSWYQQTPGQGLQFLFEYFSETQRNKGNFPGRFSGRQFSNSRSEMNVSTLELGDSALYLCASSLSTGSGNTIYFGEGSWLTVV.

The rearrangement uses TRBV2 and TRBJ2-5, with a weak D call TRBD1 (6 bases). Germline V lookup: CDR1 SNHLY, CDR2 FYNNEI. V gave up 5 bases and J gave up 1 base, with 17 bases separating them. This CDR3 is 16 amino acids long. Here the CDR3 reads CASSTQTGAPQETQYF. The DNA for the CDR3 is TGTGCCAGCAGTACACAGACAGGCGCACCCCAAGAGACCCAGTACTTC.